Listed here are 25 T cell receptor beta chains from one sample, sequenced in a study of liver allograft versus peripheral blood T cells. On the study more broadly: Comparisons were made between T cell receptor repertoires found in transplanted livers and those circulating in recipients' peripheral blood.

TCRdb re-analysed the reads in MiXCR, keeping a single row per CDR3 protein. The sample includes about 15,000 distinct CDR3 sequences, 20% to 25% of them seen just once. The receptors derive from a human patient who had a liver transplant. Some T cells may be graft donor cells.

A remark on this clonotype: A much larger clone lies one base from this, so it may be a read error. The chain has TRBV13 and TRBJ1-1; 8 positions match TRBD1. The CDR3 consists of 17 residues. After removal of 3 bases from V and 5 bases from J, the junction contained 14 bases not matched to a gene. From germline, CDR1 is PRHDT and CDR2 FYEKMQ (reference sequence). CDR3 in DNA: TGTGCCAGCAGCTTGGGGGGCAGGGGGCCCTCGAGAACTGAAGCTTTCTTT. This codes for CASSLGGRGPSRTEAFF.

This clonotype has at least ten counts. J is TRBJ1-2 and V is TRBV19; D unresolved. CDR3 length: 13 residues. Trimming removed 10 bases from V and 7 bases from J, with 19 bases in between. In germline, CDR1 is LNHDA, CDR2 SQIVND (reference sequence). The CDR3 bases are TGTGCCACCGGCCTTTTCCAGGCAGGTGGCTACACCTTC. Its translation: CATGLFQAGGYTF.

Ten or more counts support this clonotype. The genes are TRBV30 and TRBJ1-3, with no clear D. The CDR3 has 15 amino acids. V lost 0 bases, J lost 2 bases, and 11 bases lay in between. Germline CDR1 and CDR2: GTSNPN and SVGIG (reference sequence). The CDR3 sequence: CAWSVAGSTGNTIYF. CDR3 in DNA: TGTGCCTGGAGTGTGGCGGGATCGACTGGAAACACCATATATTTT.

V gene TRBV20-1 combines with J gene TRBJ1-6, with D unresolved. Trimming pared 3 bases from V and 2 bases from J, leaving 5 bases between. The CDR3 loop spans 13 amino acids. The V gene's germline CDR1 is DFQATT and CDR2 SNEGSKA (reference sequence). The DNA for the CDR3 is TGCAGTGCTAGGGTGACCTATAATTCACCCCTCCACTTT. As protein: CSARVTYNSPLHF.

This clonotype is medium-sized by share. V and J are TRBV18 and TRBJ1-3; D is possibly TRBD1 (6 bases). CDR3 length equals 17 residues. Looked up from germline, CDR1 is KGHSH and CDR2 is LQKENI. V was trimmed by 3 bases and J by 0 bases, leaving 15 bases between them. Here the CDR3 reads CASSPSGTTISGNTIYF. The CDR3 DNA reads TGTGCCAGCTCACCTTCAGGGACAACCATCTCTGGAAACACCATATATTTT.

This clonotype was detected many times. This chain connects TRBV5-6 to TRBJ1-6, with D tentatively TRBD1 (6 bases). Germline-derived CDR1 and CDR2 are SGHDT and YYEEEE. The V and J ends lost 4 bases and 1 base respectively, with 15 bases between them. The CDR3 contains 17 residues. The CDR3 reads CASSKGEAGSYNSPLHF. The CDR3, as DNA: TGTGCCAGCAGCAAGGGGGAGGCGGGTTCCTATAATTCACCCCTCCACTTT. Together with reference TRBV5-6 and TRBJ1-6, the CDR3 gives the full variable domain: DAGVTQSPTHLIKTRGQQVTLRCSPKSGHDTVSWYQQALGQGPQFIFQYYEEEERQRGNFPDRFSGHQFPNYSSELNVNALLLGDSALYLCASSKGEAGSYNSPLHFGNGTRLTVT.

This chain connects TRBV14 to TRBJ2-7; 10 nucleotides match TRBD1. CDR3 size: 17 residues. After removal of 4 bases from V and 1 base from J, the junction contained 10 bases not matched to a gene. Germline V gene lookup returns CDR1 SGHDN and CDR2 FVKESK. The CDR3, as DNA: TGTGCCAGCAGCCCATCCGGGACAGGGGCCGCTTCCTACGAGCAGTACTTC. Translating it yields CASSPSGTGAASYEQYF.

This clonotype was recorded once. This sequence joins TRBV9 and TRBJ2-1; the D gene could be TRBD1 or TRBD2 (5 bases each). Germline V gene lookup returns CDR1 SGDLS and CDR2 YYNGEE. This CDR3 spans 15 amino acids. Trimming removed 3 bases from V and 2 bases from J, with 12 bases in between. The CDR3 nucleotides read TGTGCCAGCAGCGCCCGGGACGGGGCCTACAATGAGCAGTTCTTC. Protein: CASSARDGAYNEQFF.

On this clonotype: A much larger clonotype is one base distant, so this may be a read error. The V gene is TRBV6-2 or TRBV6-3, the J gene TRBJ1-1, with D uncertain. V was clipped by 7 bases and J by 5 bases, with 8 bases between them. CDR1 and CDR2 from the germline V gene are MNHEY and SVGEGT. The CDR3 contains 11 residues. The CDR3 sequence is CASTHGTEAFF. Here the CDR3 DNA reads TGTGCCAGCACTCATGGGACTGAAGCTTTCTTT.

There are many counts of this clonotype. This chain uses TRBV18 with TRBJ1-2, with 8 bases fitting TRBD1. The V gene end was trimmed by 4 bases and the J gene end by 4 bases; junction bases not matched to a gene: 5. The germline V gene has CDR1 KGHSH and CDR2 LQKENI. CDR3 size: 14 residues. CDR3 bases: TGTGCCAGCTCACTCCCTGACAGGGGCTATGGCTACACCTTC. Translating gives CASSLPDRGYGYTF.

V usage is TRBV15 and J usage is TRBJ1-3; D gene uncertain. Trimming cost V 3 bases and J 0 bases, with 6 bases left between them. The CDR3 has 14 amino acids. Per germline, CDR1 LNHNV and CDR2 YYDKDF (reference sequence). CDR3 DNA sequence: TGTGCCACCAGCAGTGGAGTCTCTGGAAACACCATATATTTT. This codes for CATSSGVSGNTIYF.

The chain carries TRBV5-5 and TRBJ2-2, with unresolved D. Germline V lookup: CDR1 SGHKS, CDR2 YYEKEE (reference sequence). The V and J ends lost 4 bases and 0 bases respectively, with 16 bases between them. The CDR3 length is 17 residues. CDR3 sequence reads: CASSDLTAAANTGELFF. For the CDR3, the DNA is TGTGCCAGCAGCGATTTAACTGCCGCCGCGAACACCGGGGAGCTGTTTTTT.

This clonotype has a count of ten or more. This chain uses TRBV5-4 with TRBJ1-2, with TRBD1 identical over 11 bases. Trimming cost V 0 bases and J 9 bases; bases outside gene matches: 10. The CDR3 is 16 residues long. Germline V gives CDR1 SGHNT, CDR2 YYREEE (reference sequence). This CDR3 reads CASSLGGTGGTKSYTF. In nucleotides, the CDR3 is TGTGCCAGCAGCTTGGGAGGGACAGGGGGAACAAAGAGCTACACCTTC.

This clonotype showed up just a few times. J is TRBJ1-3 and V is TRBV25-1; D is possibly TRBD1 (5 bases). Germline CDR1 reads MGHDK; CDR2 reads SYGVNS. V was trimmed by 6 bases and J by 0 bases, leaving 9 bases between them. CDR3 length: 14 amino acids. CDR3 in amino acids: CASRGPSSGNTIYF. For the CDR3, the DNA is TGTGCCAGCAGGGGGCCTAGCTCTGGAAACACCATATATTTT.

By its share, this clonotype is medium-sized. This chain uses TRBV11-2 with TRBJ2-7; 7 bases line up with TRBD1. The CDR3 loop spans 15 amino acids. J gave up 3 bases and V 2 bases, and 7 bases lay outside the gene matches. From germline, CDR1 is SGHAT and CDR2 FQNNGV. The CDR3 is CASSLHATGNYEQYF. The CDR3 DNA sequence: TGTGCCAGCAGCTTACACGCGACAGGGAACTACGAGCAGTACTTC.

This clonotype was observed a few times. The chain is built from TRBV6-1 and TRBJ1-2, with D maybe TRBD1 (5 bases). The V gene's germline CDR1 is MNHNS and CDR2 SASEGT. V lost 1 base and J 2 bases, leaving 8 bases between the germline ends. This CDR3 contains 14 residues. The CDR3 DNA reads TGTGCCAGCAGTGAAGGGCAGGGCAACTATGGCTACACCTTC. This encodes CASSEGQGNYGYTF.

The CDR3 spells CASSLVGGTTYEQYF. Written as DNA, the CDR3 is TGTGCCAGCAGCTTAGTTGGGGGTACTACCTACGAGCAGTACTTC. V is TRBV7-2 and J is TRBJ2-7; D could derive from TRBD1 or TRBD2 (5 bases each). Trimming stripped 1 base from V and 2 bases from J, with 12 bases between. Germline CDR1 SGHTA, CDR2 FQGNSA. The CDR3 is made up of 15 amino acids. Filled out from reference TRBV7-2 and TRBJ2-7, the complete variable domain reads GAGVSQSPSNKVTEKGKDVELRCDPISGHTALYWYRQSLGQGLEFLIYFQGNSAPDKSGLPSDRFSAERTGGSVSTLTIQRTQQEDSAVYLCASSLVGGTTYEQYFGPGTRLTVT.

The rearrangement links TRBV6-5 to TRBJ1-5; weak D call: TRBD1 (5 bases). The CDR3 has 15 amino acids. CDR1 and CDR2 from the germline V gene are MNHEY and SVGAGI. V was clipped by 3 bases and J by 2 bases, with 11 bases between them. The CDR3 DNA sequence: TGTGCCAGCAGTTATGGAGGGGCCCGCAATCAGCCCCAGCATTTT. Translation gives CASSYGGARNQPQHF.

The rearrangement uses TRBV19 and TRBJ1-2; TRBD1 aligns across 7 bases. J gave up 9 bases and V 3 bases, and 7 bases lay outside the gene matches. This CDR3 has 13 residues. The germline V gene encodes CDR1 LNHDA and CDR2 SQIVND (reference sequence). The CDR3 here is CASSMWDSLSYTF. In DNA, the CDR3 is TGTGCCAGTAGTATGTGGGACAGCCTGAGCTACACCTTC.

By share, this clonotype ranks as medium-sized. This chain joins TRBV29-1 and TRBJ1-2, with a tentative D call TRBD1 (6 bases). The CDR3 has 13 amino acids. Trimming stripped 0 bases from V and 7 bases from J, with 12 bases between. Germline V gene data show CDR1 as SQVTM and CDR2 as ANQGSEA. For the CDR3, the DNA is TGCAGCGTTGAAGAGGGGGCAATGACTGGCTACACCTTC. The encoded protein is CSVEEGAMTGYTF.

As concerns this clonotype: A read error may be the cause here, since a much bigger clone is one base away. This CDR3 is missing its conserved last phenylalanine or tryptophan, likely due to a read error. The chain is built from TRBV15 and TRBJ2-1; possible D gene TRBD2, 5 bases. Germline CDR1 reads LNHNV; CDR2 reads YYDKDF (reference sequence). V shed 0 bases and J shed 9 bases, with 21 bases lying between them. This CDR3 is built from 17 residues. CDR3 bases: TGTGCCACCAGCAGAGATTGGACGCGCGGGTCTGAGACTGAGCAGTTCGTC. Translated, it gives CATSRDWTRGSETEQFV.

Note on this clonotype: This sequence may be a read error, since a much larger clone differs from it by one base. This chain connects TRBV11-2 to TRBJ1-1; D not resolved. The germline CDR1 and CDR2 sequences are SGHAT and FQNNGV. The CDR3 has 15 amino acids. The CDR3 loop reads CANSLVIRSEGEAFF. The CDR3 nucleotides are TGTGCCAACAGCTTAGTAATCAGGTCAGAGGGTGAAGCTTTCTTT.

By its share, this clonotype is medium-sized. CDR3 region: CASSYSPRSGVNQPQHF. The DNA of the CDR3 is TGTGCCAGCAGTTACTCGCCCCGGTCAGGTGTAAATCAGCCCCAGCATTTT. The rearrangement uses TRBV6-6 and TRBJ1-5; D remains unclear. The CDR3 sequence is 17 residues long. CDR1 is MNHNY and CDR2 is SVGAGI in the germline V gene (reference sequence). V was shortened by 0 bases and J by 4 bases, with 16 bases between the two germline ends.

This clonotype is judged medium-sized (0.01 to 0.1%). V and J are TRBV18 and TRBJ1-1; no firm D call. Trimming stripped 0 bases from V and 3 bases from J, with 8 bases between. Germline values: CDR1 KGHSH, CDR2 LQKENI. This CDR3 is 14 amino acids long. The CDR3 DNA is TGTGCCAGCTCACCACCACCCGGGGACACTGAAGCTTTCTTT. Encoded protein: CASSPPPGDTEAFF.

Within the sample, this clonotype is medium-sized. The V call is TRBV6-1, the J call TRBJ2-7; possibly TRBD2 for D (5 bases). V was clipped by 4 bases and J by 4 bases, with 14 bases between them. Germline CDR1 and CDR2: MNHNS and SASEGT. This CDR3 has 14 amino acids. The CDR3 protein is CASSVEGPTYEQYF. In DNA form, the CDR3 reads TGTGCCAGCAGTGTAGAGGGCCCTACATACGAGCAGTACTTC.